The source of this TCR beta chain is a study of T cell responses to AZD1222 COVID-19 vaccine. The CDR3 is made up of 15 amino acids. The germline CDR1 and CDR2 sequences are MNHEY and SVGEGT. V lost 6 bases to trimming and J lost 4 bases, with 19 bases between them. Profiled with immunoSEQ multiplex PCR; TCRdb holds only in-frame clones, not every one. The sample has 100,000 to 120,000 clones, around nine tenths seen once. The specimen was peripheral blood, collected 28 days after the second AZD1222 dose. This clonotype was sampled from an adult who received the AZD1222 COVID-19 vaccine. The chain joins TRBV6-2 or TRBV6-3 to TRBJ2-7; the D gene is possibly TRBD2 (5 bases). CDR3 sequence: CASSPYPLGEYEQYF. The CDR3 DNA follows: TGTGCCAGCAGCCCCTACCCCCTTGGGGAGTACGAGCAGTACTTC.